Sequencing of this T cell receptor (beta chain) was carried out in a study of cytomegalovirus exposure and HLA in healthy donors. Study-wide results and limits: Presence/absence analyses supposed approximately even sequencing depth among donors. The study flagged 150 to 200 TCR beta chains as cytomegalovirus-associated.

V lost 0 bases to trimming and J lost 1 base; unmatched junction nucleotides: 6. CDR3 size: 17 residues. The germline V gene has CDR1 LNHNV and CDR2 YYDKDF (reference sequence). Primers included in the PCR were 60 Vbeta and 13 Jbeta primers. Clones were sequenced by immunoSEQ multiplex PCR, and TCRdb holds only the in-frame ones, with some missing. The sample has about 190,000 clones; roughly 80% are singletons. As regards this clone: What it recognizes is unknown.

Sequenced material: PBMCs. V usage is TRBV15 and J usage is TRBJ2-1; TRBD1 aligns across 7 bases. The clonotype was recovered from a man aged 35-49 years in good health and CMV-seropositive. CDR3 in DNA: TGTGCCACCAGCAGAGAAGTAGGGGGCCTATCCTACAATGAGCAGTTCTTC. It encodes CATSREVGGLSYNEQFF.